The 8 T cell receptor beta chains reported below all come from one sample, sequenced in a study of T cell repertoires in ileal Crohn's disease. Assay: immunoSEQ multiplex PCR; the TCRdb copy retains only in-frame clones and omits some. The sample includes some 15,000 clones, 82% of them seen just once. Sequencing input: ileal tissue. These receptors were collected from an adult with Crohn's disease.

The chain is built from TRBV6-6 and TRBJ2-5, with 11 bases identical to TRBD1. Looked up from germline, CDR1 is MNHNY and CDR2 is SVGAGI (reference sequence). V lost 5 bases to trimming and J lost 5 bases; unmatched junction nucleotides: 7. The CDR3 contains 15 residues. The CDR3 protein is CASSTGTGGRETQYF. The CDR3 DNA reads TGTGCCAGCAGTACCGGGACAGGGGGTCGGGAGACCCAGTACTTC.

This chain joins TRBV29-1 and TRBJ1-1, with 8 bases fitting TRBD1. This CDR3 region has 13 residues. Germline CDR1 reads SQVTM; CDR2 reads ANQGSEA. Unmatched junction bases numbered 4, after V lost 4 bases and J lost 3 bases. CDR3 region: CSVATGADTEAFF. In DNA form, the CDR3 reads TGCAGCGTTGCGACAGGGGCCGACACTGAAGCTTTCTTT.

The CDR3, as DNA: TGCAGTGCTCGGCAAGAGACCCAGTACTTC. Translating it yields CSARQETQYF. The chain carries TRBV20-1 and TRBJ2-5; D call uncertain. CDR1 and CDR2 from the germline V gene are DFQATT and SNEGSKA (reference sequence). This CDR3 spans 10 amino acids. The V gene lost 5 bases and the J gene lost 2 bases, with 3 bases spanning the gap.

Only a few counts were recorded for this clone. CDR3 loop: CASSPLVGTAEGEKLFF. The CDR3 DNA is TGTGCCAGCTCACCCCTCGTGGGGACAGCCGAAGGCGAAAAACTGTTTTTT. The V call is TRBV18, the J call TRBJ1-4, with 7 bases lining up with TRBD1. The germline V gene encodes CDR1 KGHSH and CDR2 LQKENI. V shed 3 bases and J 8 bases; nucleotides not matched to a gene: 15. The CDR3 is 17 amino acids.

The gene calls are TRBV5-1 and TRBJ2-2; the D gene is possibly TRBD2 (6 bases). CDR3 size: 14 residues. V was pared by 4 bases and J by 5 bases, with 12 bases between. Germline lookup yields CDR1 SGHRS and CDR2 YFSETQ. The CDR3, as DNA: TGCGCCAGCAGCGCGGGCGGGGCTACCGGGGAGCTGTTTTTT. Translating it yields CASSAGGATGELFF. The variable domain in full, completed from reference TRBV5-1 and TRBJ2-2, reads KAGVTQTPRYLIKTRGQQVTLSCSPISGHRSVSWYQQTPGQGLQFLFEYFSETQRNKGNFPGRFSGRQFSNSRSEMNVSTLELGDSALYLCASSAGGATGELFFGEGSRLTVL.

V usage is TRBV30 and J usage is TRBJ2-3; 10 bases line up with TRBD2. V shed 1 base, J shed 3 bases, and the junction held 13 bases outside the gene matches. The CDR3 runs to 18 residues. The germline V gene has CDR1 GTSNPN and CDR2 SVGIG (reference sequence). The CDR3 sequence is CAWSDGLAEPSSTDTQYF. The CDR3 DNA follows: TGTGCCTGGAGTGACGGACTAGCGGAGCCCTCATCAACAGATACGCAGTATTTT.

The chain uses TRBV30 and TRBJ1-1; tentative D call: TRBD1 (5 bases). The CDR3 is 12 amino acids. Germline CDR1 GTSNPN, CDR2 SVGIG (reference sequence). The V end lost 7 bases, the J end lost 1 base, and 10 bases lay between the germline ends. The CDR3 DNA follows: TGTGCCTCCGGGGGACGGAACACTGAAGCTTTCTTT. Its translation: CASGGRNTEAFF.

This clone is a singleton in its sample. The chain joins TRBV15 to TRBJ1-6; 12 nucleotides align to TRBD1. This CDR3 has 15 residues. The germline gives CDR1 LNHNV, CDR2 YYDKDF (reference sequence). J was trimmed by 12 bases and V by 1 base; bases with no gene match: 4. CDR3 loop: CATSRGDRGRRPLHF. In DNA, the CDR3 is TGTGCCACCAGCAGAGGGGACAGGGGGCGGAGACCCCTCCACTTT. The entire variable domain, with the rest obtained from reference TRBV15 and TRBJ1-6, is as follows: DAMVIQNPRYQVTQFGKPVTLSCSQTLNHNVMYWYQQKSSQAPKLLFHYYDKDFNNEADTPDNFQSRRPNTSFCFLDIRSPGLGDTAMYLCATSRGDRGRRPLHFGNGTRLTVT.